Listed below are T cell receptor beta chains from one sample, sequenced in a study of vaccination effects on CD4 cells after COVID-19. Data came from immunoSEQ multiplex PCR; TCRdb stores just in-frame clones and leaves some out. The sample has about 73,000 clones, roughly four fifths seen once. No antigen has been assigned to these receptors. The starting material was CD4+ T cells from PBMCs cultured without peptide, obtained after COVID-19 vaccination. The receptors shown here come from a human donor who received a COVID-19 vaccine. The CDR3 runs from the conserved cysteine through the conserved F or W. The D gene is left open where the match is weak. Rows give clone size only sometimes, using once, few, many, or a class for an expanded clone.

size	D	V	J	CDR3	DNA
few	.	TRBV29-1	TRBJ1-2	CSVPRADTGYTF	TGCAGCGTTCCAAGGGCTGACACTGGCTACACCTTC
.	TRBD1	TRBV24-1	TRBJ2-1	CATRGQGNYNEQFF	TGTGCCACCAGAGGACAGGGAAACTACAATGAGCAGTTCTTC
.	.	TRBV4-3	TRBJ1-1	CASSRVGGTEAFF	TGCGCCAGCAGCCGAGTAGGAGGGACTGAAGCTTTCTTT
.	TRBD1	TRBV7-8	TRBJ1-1	CASRQGADDTEAFF	TGTGCCAGCCGGCAGGGGGCTGACGACACTGAAGCTTTCTTT
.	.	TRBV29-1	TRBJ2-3	CSVEGETSTDTQYF	TGCAGCGTTGAAGGTGAAACTAGCACAGATACGCAGTATTTT
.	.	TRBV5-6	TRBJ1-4	CASSLDRRGEKLFF	TGTGCCAGCAGCTTGGACAGGCGAGGTGAAAAACTGTTTTTT
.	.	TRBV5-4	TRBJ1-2	CASSQFIRVQNYGYTF	TGTGCCAGCAGTCAGTTTATTCGGGTACAAAACTATGGCTACACCTTC
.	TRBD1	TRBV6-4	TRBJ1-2	CASSAGQGLGYTF	TGTGCCAGCAGTGCGGGACAGGGCCTCGGCTACACCTTC
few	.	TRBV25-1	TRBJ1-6	CASGQNYNSPLHF	TGTGCCAGCGGACAGAACTATAATTCACCCCTCCACTTT
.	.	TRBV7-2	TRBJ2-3	CASSLAGSISTDTQYF	TGTGCCAGCAGCTTAGCGGGCAGCATAAGCACAGATACGCAGTATTTT
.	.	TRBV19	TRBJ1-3	CASRRKSSGNTIYF	TGTGCCAGTAGACGGAAAAGCTCTGGAAACACCATATATTTT
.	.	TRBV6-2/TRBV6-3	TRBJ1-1	CASSAHDPKNTEAFF	TGTGCCAGCAGCGCACACGACCCAAAGAACACTGAAGCTTTCTTT
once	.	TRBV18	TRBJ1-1	CASSPIGDTEAFF	TGTGCCAGCTCACCAATCGGGGACACTGAAGCTTTCTTT
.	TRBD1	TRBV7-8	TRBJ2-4	CASSLAGRGGENIQYF	TGTGCCAGCAGCTTAGCAGGGAGAGGGGGCGAAAACATTCAGTACTTC
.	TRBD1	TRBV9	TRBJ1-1	CASSVEGTGVTEAFF	TGTGCCAGCAGCGTAGAGGGGACAGGGGTAACTGAAGCTTTCTTT
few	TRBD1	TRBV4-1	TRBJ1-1	CASSQEGGQGAFEAFF	TGCGCCAGCAGCCAAGAGGGGGGACAGGGGGCTTTTGAAGCTTTCTTT
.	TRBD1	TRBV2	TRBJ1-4	CASIRQGALGEKLFF	TGTGCCAGCATTAGACAGGGCGCGCTAGGGGAAAAACTGTTTTTT
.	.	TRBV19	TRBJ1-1	CASSRGMNTEAFF	TGTGCCAGTAGCAGGGGAATGAACACTGAAGCTTTCTTT
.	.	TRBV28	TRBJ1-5	CASSPEAGLNQPQHF	TGTGCCAGCTCCCCGGAGGCAGGACTCAATCAGCCCCAGCATTTT
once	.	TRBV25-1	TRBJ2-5	CASSESRRGESGTQYF	TGTGCCAGCAGTGAATCCCGGAGGGGCGAGTCTGGGACCCAGTACTTC
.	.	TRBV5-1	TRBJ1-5	CASSLGQINQPQHF	TGCGCCAGCAGCTTGGGACAGATCAATCAGCCCCAGCATTTT
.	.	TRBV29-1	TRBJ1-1	CSVDGNTEAFF	TGCAGCGTTGACGGGAACACTGAAGCTTTCTTT
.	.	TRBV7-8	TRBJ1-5	CASKLNSNQPQHF	TGTGCCAGCAAATTGAATAGCAATCAGCCCCAGCATTTT